Listed here is a single T cell receptor (beta chain). Its matching antigen is unknown. The CDR3 runs to 18 residues. V trimming: 0 bases; J trimming: 3 bases; junction bases outside the gene matches: 10. The germline V gene encodes CDR1 SGHNT and CDR2 YYREEE (reference sequence). Donors underwent one heparinised blood draw, 100 to 150 mL on average. A CD45RO/CCR7/CD25/CD127/CD95/CD27 panel sorted naive, central memory, regulatory and stem cell-like memory CD4+ cells. Isolated RNA was reverse transcribed in full, so expressed TCRB transcripts were sequenced. Profiling relied on immunoSEQ multiplex PCR, and the TCRdb table lists in-frame clones only, not all of them. The sample yields around 330,000 clones, 11% seen once. These data belong to a study of beta chain features in type 1 diabetes. Study results and caveats: The study found moderately but significantly shorter TCRB CDR3s in all four CD4+ subsets of Type 1 diabetes patients. Unsettled here was the matter of whether HLA type influences TCRB rearrangement.

This sequence originates from a woman aged 25 to 39 in good health. Sequenced material: naive CD4+ T cells from blood. This sequence joins TRBV5-4 and TRBJ2-3, with 10 bases fitting TRBD2. CDR3 loop: CASSLGGGLAAKTDTQYF. DNA of the CDR3: TGTGCCAGCAGCTTGGGAGGAGGACTAGCGGCAAAAACAGATACGCAGTATTTT.